These 15 T cell receptor beta chains came from one sample sequenced in a study of T-cell reconstitution after alpha-beta-depleted transplantation in children. Unique molecular identifiers were built into the TCRbeta library. TCRdb redid the calling of the PCR reads with MiXCR, one entry per CDR3 protein. The sample contains some 490,000 distinct CDR3 sequences, around 13% of which appear only once. Sequencing used PBMCs from the stem cell graft donor, obtained from the stem cell graft. The receptors derive from a human donor who donated a stem cell graft to a child with combined immunodeficiency.

The sample holds a few counts of this clonotype. V gene TRBV7-3 combines with J gene TRBJ2-2; the D gene is possibly TRBD2 (5 bases). CDR1 and CDR2 from the germline V gene are SGHTA and FQGTGA. V was trimmed by 5 bases and J by 3 bases, leaving 19 bases between them. The CDR3 is made up of 17 amino acids. CDR3 sequence reads: CASSRSLIGGYTGELFF. In DNA form, the CDR3 reads TGTGCCAGCAGCCGCTCTCTTATTGGAGGCTACACCGGGGAGCTGTTTTTT.

This clonotype was picked up many times. J is TRBJ2-2 and V is TRBV9; D gene unclear. CDR3 length equals 11 residues. Germline V gene data show CDR1 as SGDLS and CDR2 as YYNGEE. With 3 bases removed from V and 10 bases from J, the gap between germline ends came to 7 bases. CDR3 nucleotides: TGTGCCAGCAGCGGCCTGAAGGAGCTGTTTTTT. This encodes CASSGLKELFF.

The rearrangement uses TRBV11-2 and TRBJ2-3; TRBD2 aligns across 11 bases. The CDR3 loop spans 15 amino acids. V was pared by 1 base and J by 8 bases, with 5 bases of the junction left unmatched. Germline CDR1 and CDR2: SGHAT and FQNNGV. CDR3 sequence reads: CASSLAWTSGSTQYF. The CDR3 bases are TGTGCCAGCAGCTTAGCTTGGACTAGCGGGTCTACGCAGTATTTT.

This clonotype showed up many times. J is TRBJ2-6 and V is TRBV4-2; 13 nucleotides align to TRBD2. This CDR3 has 22 residues. Germline assignment: CDR1 LGHNA and CDR2 YNFKEQ. J gave up 0 bases and V 0 bases, and 11 bases lay outside the gene matches. The CDR3 spells CASSQDPPGLAGDSSGANVLTF. CDR3 sequence (DNA): TGTGCCAGCAGCCAAGATCCCCCAGGACTAGCGGGGGATAGCTCTGGGGCCAACGTCCTGACTTTC.

V and J are TRBV6-5 and TRBJ2-5; 7 bases agree with TRBD1. Germline V CDR1 and CDR2: MNHEY, SVGAGI. V shed 3 bases, J shed 3 bases, and the junction held 4 bases outside the gene matches. CDR3 length: 14 amino acids. In DNA form, the CDR3 reads TGTGCCAGCAGTTATTGGCAGGGGGAAGAGACCCAGTACTTC. Protein sequence: CASSYWQGEETQYF.

This clonotype was seen ten or more times. The chain uses TRBV7-9 and TRBJ2-5; the D gene is possibly TRBD1 (6 bases). The germline CDR1 and CDR2 sequences are SEHNR and FQNEAQ (reference sequence). With 5 bases removed from V and 4 bases from J, the gap between germline ends came to 11 bases. The CDR3 loop spans 13 amino acids. DNA for the CDR3: TGTGCCAGCAGCCAACAGGGAAGAGAGACCCAGTACTTC. Encoded protein: CASSQQGRETQYF.

In its sample, this clonotype ranks as medium-sized. V gene TRBV12-3 or TRBV12-4 combines with J gene TRBJ2-7; D unclear. The V end lost 3 bases, the J end lost 6 bases, and 6 bases lay between the germline ends. The CDR3 consists of 11 residues. The CDR3 reads CASSFSSEQYF. The CDR3 DNA reads as TGTGCCAGCAGTTTCTCGTCCGAGCAGTACTTC.

The chain carries TRBV20-1 and TRBJ1-2; D remains ambiguous. V was pared by 3 bases and J by 2 bases, with 7 bases between. Germline V CDR1 and CDR2: DFQATT, SNEGSKA (reference sequence). This CDR3 comprises 12 residues. In nucleotides, the CDR3 is TGCAGTGCTAGTGTTGCAAACTATGGCTACACCTTC. Protein: CSASVANYGYTF.

This chain uses TRBV20-1 with TRBJ2-1; TRBD2 aligns across 13 bases. This CDR3 has 17 amino acids. Trimming at V came to 1 base and at J to 5 bases, leaving 8 bases not matched to a gene. Looked up from germline, CDR1 is DFQATT and CDR2 is SNEGSKA (reference sequence). The DNA of the CDR3 is TGCAGTGCTAGAGTCGGGACTAGCGGGGATTACCACAATGAGCAGTTCTTC. This translates into CSARVGTSGDYHNEQFF.

The chain recombines TRBV7-9 with TRBJ1-4; D is possibly TRBD1 (6 bases). V was clipped by 3 bases and J by 7 bases, with 12 bases between them. The germline V gene has CDR1 SEHNR and CDR2 FQNEAQ (reference sequence). This CDR3 has 14 amino acids. CDR3 nucleotides: TGTGCCAGCAGCTTGGCAACAGGGACTGAAAAACTGTTTTTT. Translation gives CASSLATGTEKLFF.

This sequence joins TRBV5-6 and TRBJ2-7; possible D gene TRBD1, 6 bases. Trimming pared 0 bases from V and 2 bases from J, leaving 9 bases between. From germline, CDR1 is SGHDT and CDR2 YYEEEE. The CDR3 is 14 residues long. CDR3: CASSLGQETYEQYF. CDR3 in DNA: TGTGCCAGCAGCTTGGGACAGGAAACCTACGAGCAGTACTTC. The full variable domain, with the rest looked up from reference TRBV5-6 and TRBJ2-7, is DAGVTQSPTHLIKTRGQQVTLRCSPKSGHDTVSWYQQALGQGPQFIFQYYEEEERQRGNFPDRFSGHQFPNYSSELNVNALLLGDSALYLCASSLGQETYEQYFGPGTRLTVT.

This clonotype was seen ten or more times. The rearrangement uses TRBV6-4 and TRBJ1-1; D is unclear. Between the trimmed V and J ends, which lost 2 bases and 5 bases, there was a span of 6 bases. CDR1 MRHNA and CDR2 SNTAGT come from the germline V gene. The CDR3 has 12 residues. In DNA form, the CDR3 reads TGTGCCAGCAGTGACGGGGATACTGAAGCTTTCTTT. Protein: CASSDGDTEAFF.

There are a few counts of this clonotype. The chain recombines TRBV18 with TRBJ2-1, with TRBD2 as a possible D gene (6 bases). Germline V gene sequence: CDR1 KGHSH, CDR2 LQKENI. Trimming pared 3 bases from V and 5 bases from J, leaving 26 bases between. CDR3 size: 19 residues. The CDR3 nucleotides are TGTGCCAGCTCACCTAGGCAGGGTCGAGCGGGTTCGGGTAACAATGAGCAGTTCTTC. Translating gives CASSPRQGRAGSGNNEQFF.

V gene TRBV6-2 or TRBV6-3 combines with J gene TRBJ1-2; possible D gene TRBD1, 5 bases. Germline assignment: CDR1 MNHEY and CDR2 SVGEGT. V was cut by 2 bases and J by 0 bases, with 28 bases left in between. The CDR3 contains 21 residues. CDR3 nucleotide sequence: TGTGCCAGCAGTTACGGGCCCCCCAACCGGGGCAGCCGATCAGCTAACTATGGCTACACCTTC. This codes for CASSYGPPNRGSRSANYGYTF.

V usage is TRBV5-6 and J usage is TRBJ2-3; D might be TRBD1 or TRBD2, each matching 6 bases. Trimming left V 3 bases short and J 4 bases short, with 15 bases between. This CDR3 is built from 15 residues. Germline CDR1 and CDR2: SGHDT and YYEEEE. CDR3 protein: CASSSPRRGADTQYF. The CDR3, as DNA: TGTGCCAGCAGCTCGCCACGGAGGGGGGCAGATACGCAGTATTTT.